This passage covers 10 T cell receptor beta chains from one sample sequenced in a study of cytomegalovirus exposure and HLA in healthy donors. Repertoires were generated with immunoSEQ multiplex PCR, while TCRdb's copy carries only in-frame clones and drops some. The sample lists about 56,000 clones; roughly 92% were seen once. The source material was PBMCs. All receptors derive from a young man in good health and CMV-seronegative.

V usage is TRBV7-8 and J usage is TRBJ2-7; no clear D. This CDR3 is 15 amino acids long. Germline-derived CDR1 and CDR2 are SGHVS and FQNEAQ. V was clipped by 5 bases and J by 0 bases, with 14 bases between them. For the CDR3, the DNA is TGTGCCAGCAGCAAAACCCCGACATTCTCCTACGAGCAGTACTTC. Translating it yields CASSKTPTFSYEQYF.

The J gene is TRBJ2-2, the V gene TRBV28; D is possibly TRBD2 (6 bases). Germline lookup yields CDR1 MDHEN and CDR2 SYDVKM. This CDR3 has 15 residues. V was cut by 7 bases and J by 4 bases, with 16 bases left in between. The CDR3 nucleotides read TGTGCCAGCACCCGGAAAACGGGAGTCACCGGGGAGCTGTTTTTT. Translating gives CASTRKTGVTGELFF.

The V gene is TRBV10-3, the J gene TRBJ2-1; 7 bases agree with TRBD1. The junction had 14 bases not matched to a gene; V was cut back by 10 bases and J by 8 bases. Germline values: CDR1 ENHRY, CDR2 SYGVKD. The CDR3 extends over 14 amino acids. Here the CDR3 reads CATIPNRGGDEQFF. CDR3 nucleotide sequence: TGTGCCACTATACCAAACAGGGGCGGCGATGAGCAGTTCTTC.

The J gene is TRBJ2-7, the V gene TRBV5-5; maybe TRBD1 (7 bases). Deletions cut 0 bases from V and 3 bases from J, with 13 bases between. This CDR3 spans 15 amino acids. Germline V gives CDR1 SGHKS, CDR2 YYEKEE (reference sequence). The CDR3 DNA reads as TGTGCCAGCAGCTTGGCTCCAGGGGGGAACTACGAGCAGTACTTC. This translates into CASSLAPGGNYEQYF.

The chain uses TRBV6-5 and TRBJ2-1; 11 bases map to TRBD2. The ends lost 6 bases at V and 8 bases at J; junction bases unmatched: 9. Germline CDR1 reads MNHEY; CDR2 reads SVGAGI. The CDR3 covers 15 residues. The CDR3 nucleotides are TGTGCCAGCAGCTACACTAGCGGGAGCAGCTATGAGCAGTTCTTC. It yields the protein CASSYTSGSSYEQFF.

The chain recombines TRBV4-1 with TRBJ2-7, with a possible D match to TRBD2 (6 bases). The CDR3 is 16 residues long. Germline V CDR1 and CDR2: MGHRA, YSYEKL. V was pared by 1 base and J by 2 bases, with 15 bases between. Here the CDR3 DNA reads TGCGCCAGCAGCCAAGGAATTGACGGGGGAACCTACGAGCAGTACTTC. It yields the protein CASSQGIDGGTYEQYF.

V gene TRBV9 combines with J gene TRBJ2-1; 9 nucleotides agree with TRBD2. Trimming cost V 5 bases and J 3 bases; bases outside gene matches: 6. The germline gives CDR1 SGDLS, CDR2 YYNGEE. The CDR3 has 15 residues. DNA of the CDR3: TGTGCCAGCAGTCAAACTAGCGGGTACTACAATGAGCAGTTCTTC. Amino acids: CASSQTSGYYNEQFF.

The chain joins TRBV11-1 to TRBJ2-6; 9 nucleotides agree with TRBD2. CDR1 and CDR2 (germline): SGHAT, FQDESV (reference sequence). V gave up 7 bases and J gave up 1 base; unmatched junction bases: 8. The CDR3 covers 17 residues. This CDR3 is CASMGLAGISGANVLTF. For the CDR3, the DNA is TGTGCCAGCATGGGTCTAGCGGGGATATCTGGGGCCAACGTCCTGACTTTC.

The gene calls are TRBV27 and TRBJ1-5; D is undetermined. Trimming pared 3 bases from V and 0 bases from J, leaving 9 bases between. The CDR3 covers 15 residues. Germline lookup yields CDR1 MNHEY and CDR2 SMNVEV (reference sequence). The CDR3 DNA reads TGTGCCAGCAGTTTCCATTCAGATAGCAATCAGCCCCAGCATTTT. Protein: CASSFHSDSNQPQHF.

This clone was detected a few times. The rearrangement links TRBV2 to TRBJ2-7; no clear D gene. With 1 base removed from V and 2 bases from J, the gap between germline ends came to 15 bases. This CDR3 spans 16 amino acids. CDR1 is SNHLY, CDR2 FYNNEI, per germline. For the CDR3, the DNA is TGTGCCAGCAGTGAAGTGGCTGTTGATCCAACCTACGAGCAGTACTTC. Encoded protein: CASSEVAVDPTYEQYF.